A selection of T cell receptor beta chains follows, all from one sample in a study of T-cell memory formation after mild COVID-19. TCRdb re-called the 5' RACE reads with MiXCR, one entry per CDR3 protein. The repertoire consists of 540,000 or so distinct CDR3 sequences, with around 21% occurring once and the leading ten covering around an eighth. Input material: PBMCs or a T cell subset sorted from them (not recorded which). The origin of the receptors is an adult woman who had mild COVID-19 (a few samples of this study predate the infection). Cell type and time point are not known. Each CDR3 is given with its conserved first and last residue. D genes are given only for firm matches. Clone size, where shown, is once, few, many, or a class for clones that have expanded.

j_gene | len | d_gene | abundance | v_gene | CDR3nt | CDR3aa
TRBJ2-7 | 12 | - | - | TRBV28 | TGTGCCAGCCTGGGTCTCAACTACGAGCAGTACTTC | CASLGLNYEQYF
TRBJ1-5 | 15 | TRBD1 | few | TRBV5-1 | TGCGCCAGCAGCTTGGGACAGGGGGAAAATCAGCCCCAGCATTTT | CASSLGQGENQPQHF
TRBJ2-3 | 13 | - | - | TRBV18 | TGTGCCAGCTCACCCCCGAAGGCAGATACGCAGTATTTT | CASSPPKADTQYF
TRBJ1-1 | 13 | - | - | TRBV6-6 | TGTGCCAGCAGTTACCCAGACAGGCCTGAAGCTTTCTTT | CASSYPDRPEAFF
TRBJ2-7 | 15 | - | - | TRBV4-2 | TGTGCCAGCAGCCAAGATCCTACGCTGAGCTACGAGCAGTACTTC | CASSQDPTLSYEQYF
TRBJ2-5 | 11 | - | few | TRBV29-1 | TGCAGCGGTCGAACTGGGGAGACCCAGTACTTC | CSGRTGETQYF
TRBJ1-1 | 13 | - | - | TRBV6-1 | TGTGCCAGCAGCCCGAACTGGGGGACTGAAGCTTTCTTT | CASSPNWGTEAFF
TRBJ2-5 | 13 | - | few | TRBV29-1 | TGCAGCGTCCCGGCGCGGTACCAAGAGACCCAGTACTTC | CSVPARYQETQYF
TRBJ2-7 | 14 | - | few | TRBV11-1 | TGTGCCAGCAGCCCGACAGGAGATTCCTACGAGCAGTACTTC | CASSPTGDSYEQYF
TRBJ2-5 | 15 | - | - | TRBV5-1 | TGCGCCAGCAGCTTGGCGACAACAGTACAAGAGACCCAGTACTTC | CASSLATTVQETQYF
TRBJ1-2 | 13 | - | - | TRBV9 | TGTGCCAGTAACCGAGGGGGACACTATGGCTACACCTTC | CASNRGGHYGYTF
TRBJ2-5 | 15 | - | few | TRBV7-2 | TGTGCCAGCAGCCGAACCCCGGCTCCACAAGAGACCCAGTACTTC | CASSRTPAPQETQYF
TRBJ2-7 | 13 | TRBD1 | few | TRBV20-1 | TGCAGTGCTGGGCAGGGGGCCGACTACGAGCAGTACTTC | CSAGQGADYEQYF
TRBJ2-2 | 13 | - | - | TRBV7-2 | TGTGCCAGCAGCGGGCAGAGGGCCGGGGAGCTGTTTTTT | CASSGQRAGELFF
TRBJ2-2 | 16 | - | few | TRBV11-2 | TGTGCCAGCAGCCACCCACTTGGGCGGGGCACCGGGGAGCTGTTTTTT | CASSHPLGRGTGELFF
TRBJ2-7 | 18 | TRBD1 | - | TRBV11-2 | TGTGCCAGCAGCTTAGAGAGGTTGGGGACAGGGTTTTCCTACGAGCAGTACTTC | CASSLERLGTGFSYEQYF
TRBJ2-3 | 15 | TRBD1 | - | TRBV2 | TGTGCCAGCAGTCGGGACAGGGGGCGTGCAGATACGCAGTATTTT | CASSRDRGRADTQYF
TRBJ2-2 | 14 | - | few | TRBV7-2 | TGTGCCAGCAGCCGGACAACTAACACCGGGGAGCTGTTTTTT | CASSRTTNTGELFF
TRBJ2-7 | 14 | - | - | TRBV6-2/TRBV6-3 | TGTGCCAGCAGTTTTATTCCGGGATCGTACGAGCAGTACTTC | CASSFIPGSYEQYF
TRBJ1-5 | 21 | - | - | TRBV28 | TGTGCCAGCAGTTTAGGAGGGCAGCCTGGATCTCCTTGGGTGAGCAATCAGCCCCAGCATTTT | CASSLGGQPGSPWVSNQPQHF
TRBJ1-2 | 13 | TRBD1 | - | TRBV24-1 | TGTGCCACCAGTGGGGGACAGAACTATGGCTACACCTTC | CATSGGQNYGYTF
TRBJ2-7 | 16 | TRBD2 | - | TRBV6-5 | TGTGCCAGCAGTTACCCCCCGGGAGGAAACCCCTACGAGCAGTACTTC | CASSYPPGGNPYEQYF
TRBJ2-1 | 17 | TRBD2 | many | TRBV11-2 | TGTGCCAGCAGCTTGTCAACGGGAGGGCCTCGTTCCTATGAGCAGTTCTTC | CASSLSTGGPRSYEQFF
TRBJ1-5 | 12 | TRBD1 | few | TRBV20-1 | TGCAGTGCTAGGCGACAGGGTGGGGCCCAGCATTTT | CSARRQGGAQHF
TRBJ2-3 | 14 | TRBD2 | - | TRBV12-3/TRBV12-4 | TGTGCCAGTGGCCGGGAGGGGCCCATGGATACGCAGTATTTT | CASGREGPMDTQYF
TRBJ2-7 | 13 | - | few | TRBV27 | TGTGCCAGCAGCACCGGGACACCCTACGAGCAGTACTTC | CASSTGTPYEQYF
TRBJ2-1 | 16 | TRBD1 | few | TRBV20-1 | TGCAGTGCTACCATATTTGGACAGGCCCAAAATAGTGAGCAGTTCTTC | CSATIFGQAQNSEQFF
TRBJ2-1 | 12 | - | few | TRBV6-5 | TGTGCCAGCAGTTCGGTGGGGGGAGAGCAGTTCTTC | CASSSVGGEQFF
TRBJ1-3 | 15 | TRBD1 | - | TRBV5-1 | TGCGCCAGCAGCTTTGACAGGGGATTCGGAAACACCATATATTTT | CASSFDRGFGNTIYF
TRBJ1-1 | 11 | - | - | TRBV29-1 | TGCAGCGTTTGGAGGGGAACTGAAGCTTTCTTT | CSVWRGTEAFF
TRBJ2-7 | 15 | TRBD2 | few | TRBV4-2 | TGTGCCAGCAGCCGAGAGGGACTAGCCCGCGACGAGCAGTACTTC | CASSREGLARDEQYF
TRBJ1-4 | 15 | - | - | TRBV12-3/TRBV12-4 | TGTGCCAGCAGCCGTGGACGGAGGACTAATGAAAAACTGTTTTTT | CASSRGRRTNEKLFF
TRBJ2-3 | 15 | - | few | TRBV4-2 | TGTGCCAGCAGCCAAGATCAAGGCAACACAGATACGCAGTATTTT | CASSQDQGNTDTQYF
TRBJ2-7 | 14 | - | few | TRBV29-1 | TGCAGCGTTGAATTGGGGTTACCCGCCTACGAGCAGTACTTC | CSVELGLPAYEQYF
TRBJ2-3 | 15 | - | few | TRBV5-1 | TGCGCCAGCAGCTTCGGCGGTAGGAGCACAGATACGCAGTATTTT | CASSFGGRSTDTQYF
TRBJ1-3 | 16 | - | few | TRBV5-1 | TGCGCCAGCAGCTTGATGTATGGGCCTTCTGGAAACACCATATATTTT | CASSLMYGPSGNTIYF
TRBJ1-5 | 15 | - | few | TRBV10-3 | TGTGCCATCAGTGAGGGATGGGGTCAAAATCAGCCCCAGCATTTT | CAISEGWGQNQPQHF
TRBJ1-6 | 15 | - | few | TRBV6-5 | TGTGCCAGCAGTCCCCGGGACCTCCTCGATTCACCCCTCCACTTT | CASSPRDLLDSPLHF
TRBJ2-2 | 15 | - | - | TRBV24-1 | TGTGCCACCAGTGATAGGACCGAACCCACCGGGGAGCTGTTTTTT | CATSDRTEPTGELFF